Listed below are T cell receptor beta chains from one sample, sequenced in a study of cytomegalovirus exposure and HLA in healthy donors. TCRdb's table, derived via immunoSEQ multiplex PCR, lists solely in-frame clones and lacks some. The sample shows around 130,000 clones, about three quarters of them seen only once. Sequences were obtained from PBMCs. Source of these receptors: a human donor in good health. Both conserved end residues are part of each CDR3. The order of the fields is V gene, CDR3 protein.

>TRBV29-1
CSVVTGGGPYEQYF
>TRBV27
CASSLNRGNTEAFF
>TRBV11-2
CASSFLADTQYF
>TRBV10-3
CAIWGRQGWCTDTQYF
>TRBV9
CASSGGRNEQFF
>TRBV4-1
CASSQSENTQYF
>TRBV19
CASELAGNNEQFF
>TRBV4-2
CASSRTSGVSTDTQYF
>TRBV6-1
CASSSTSGPGDTQYF
>TRBV7-2
CASSVDSSGDYGYTF
>TRBV15
CATSRVGGNTEAFF
>TRBV18
CASSPTDKNEQFF
>TRBV4-1
CASSFPGYNEQFF
>TRBV20-1
CSGGHEETQYF
>TRBV6-1
CASDGSENTGELFF
>TRBV7-9
CASSGAKGLLINEQFF
>TRBV7-9
CASEETKTQYF
>TRBV5-4
CASSMDGLSLHF
>TRBV7-9
CASGEGGEQYF
>TRBV6-5
CASSAGGGTYEQYF
>TRBV6-5
CASWGLGTVNTEAFF
>TRBV28
CASSLSSRGVNQPQHF
>TRBV27
CASSPSLAGGPVDTQYF
>TRBV5-1
CASSSGASGGRGETQYF
>TRBV7-6
CASSPGRDRTNEKLFF
>TRBV5-6
CASSRDSQETQYF
>TRBV12-5
CASGLPDSSGNTIYF
>TRBV15
CATSRDRAGNTIYF
>TRBV7-9
CASSTDRGQTGANVLTF
>TRBV29-1
CSVDAGQGGAGYTF
>TRBV28
CASGTGAWDKSEAFF
>TRBV4-1
CASSQDFRGGNQPQHF
>TRBV27
CASSTQGRGDFIYGYTF
>TRBV19
CASSTRDRVTEAFF
>TRBV4-1
CASSQGPGGGTQYF
>TRBV9
CASSVDRDRAVEQYF
>TRBV7-2
CASSLEASGDTQYF
>TRBV19
CASSISDIRSPHSPLHF
>TRBV10-3
CAISKLGKSSGAPETQYF
>TRBV11-2
CASSFRGTHGYTF
>TRBV29-1
CSVWALAGGLTGELFF
>TRBV6-5
CASRETGVDEQYF
>TRBV10-1
CASSETRDRSYTF
>TRBV2
CASMGTSITVQYF
>TRBV5-5
CASSLYRGYEQYF
>TRBV13
CASSFMTSGGANEQFF
>TRBV13
CASSTRLAGHQETQYF
>TRBV14
CASSQEQSGKLFF
>TRBV14
CASSQGYGTQGEDFFEQYF
>TRBV28
CASRTPTGSNQPQHF